A few counts support the clone carrying this TCR beta chain. The target antigen is unknown. Germline V gene sequence: CDR1 SNHLY, CDR2 FYNNEI. CDR3 length equals 13 residues. V was pared by 10 bases and J by 7 bases, with 11 bases of the junction left unmatched. The data are from a study of cytomegalovirus exposure and HLA in healthy donors. Regarding the study as a whole: In vitro, a few CMV-associated chains proved specific for CMV antigens. Researchers reported in a later analysis that a missense DCLRE1C variant was tied to TCR beta V- and J-gene trimming.

A multiplex PCR was run with 60 Vbeta primers and 13 Jbeta primers. Sequencing was performed with immunoSEQ multiplex PCR; in TCRdb, only in-frame clones are kept and a portion is missing. The sample lists around 80,000 clones, over 65% seen once, with 4% to 4.5% in the top ten. Sequences were obtained from PBMCs. This TCR derives from a man between 35 and 55 years old in good health and CMV-seronegative. The V gene is TRBV2, the J gene TRBJ2-7; 9 positions match TRBD1. CDR3 residues: CATTRDRAAEQYF. CDR3 DNA sequence: TGTGCCACCACGCGGGACAGGGCTGCGGAGCAGTACTTC.